This entry lists 15 T cell receptor beta chains sequenced from one sample in a study of T cell clonality in common variable immunodeficiency (dated by TCRdb to about 2015). Overall study outcomes, separate from this receptor: Reportedly, TCRbeta sequences from CVID had fewer deletions and N-nucleotide insertions, and highly modified clones with 13 or more V deletions were absent from CVID.

The antigens of these receptors remain unknown. Libraries came from the immunoSEQ multiplex PCR assay. TCRdb mirrors the immuneACCESS table, restricted to in-frame sequences. Some clones are absent from its copies; in checked studies, under half trace to an unresolved V gene, and the reason for the others is unknown. For this sample the table reports fewer than 25,000 clones, with no clone seen just once. The ten biggest clones cover 2.5% of the sample. The specimen sequenced was peripheral blood mononuclear cells. The receptors derive from a human donor with common variable immunodeficiency.

This clone is medium-sized in the sample. CDR3: CSSGGPQETQYF. The covered CDR3 bases are TGCAGCTCCGGTGGTCCCCAAGAGACC. V is TRBV29-1 and J is TRBJ2-5; D is ambiguous. The read comes to an end 3 residues before the CDR3 does, leaving the germline J gene to fill in the end. The CDR3 has 12 amino acids. The V gene's germline CDR1 is SQVTM and CDR2 ANQGSEA. Trimming shortened V by 8 bases and J by 1 base, and 11 bases separated the two germline ends. Combining the CDR3 with reference TRBV29-1 and TRBJ2-5 gives the whole variable domain SAVISQKPSRDICQRGTSLTIQCQVDSQVTMMFWYRQQPGQSLTLIATANQGSEATYESGFVIDKFPISRPNLTFSTLTVSNMSPEDSSIYLCSSGGPQETQYFGPGTRLLVL.

As to this clone: The read ends 3 residues early relative to the CDR3; the germline J gene fills the gap. The rearrangement uses TRBV20-1 and TRBJ2-1, with 10 bases aligning to TRBD2. V was clipped by 6 bases and J by 6 bases; unmatched bases: 8. Germline V gives CDR1 DFQATT, CDR2 SNEGSKA (reference sequence). CDR3 length: 14 residues. Incomplete CDR3 DNA: TGCAGTGCACCTAGCGGGAGAACGTCCAATGAG. Translated, it gives CSAPSGRTSNE. The entire CDR3 reads CSAPSGRTSNEQFF.

This clone turned up a few times. CDR3: CASSPGQGAYGYTF. CDR3 DNA, as far as it was read: TGTGCCAGTAGTCCCGGACAGGGAGCCTATGGC. The J gene is TRBJ1-2, the V gene TRBV19; 8 bases are a match to TRBD1. The observed sequence ends 3 residues before the CDR3 terminus, with the missing tail filled in from the germline J gene. Germline V lookup: CDR1 LNHDA, CDR2 SQIVND (reference sequence). Losses at the gene ends were 5 bases for V and 4 bases for J; bases not matched to a gene: 6. The CDR3 is made up of 14 amino acids.

In this sample, this clone turned up many times. Sequencing ends 3 residues short of the CDR3 end; the germline J gene provides the rest. The chain combines TRBV20-1 with TRBJ2-1; D is possibly TRBD2 (6 bases). The V gene lost 2 bases and the J gene lost 5 bases, with 13 bases spanning the gap. Germline assignment: CDR1 DFQATT and CDR2 SNEGSKA (reference sequence). This CDR3 has 14 residues. CDR3 DNA (partial): TGCAGTGCTAGACGCCTAGCGATAGACAATGAG. Its translation: CSARRLAIDNE. The whole CDR3 sequence reads CSARRLAIDNEQFF.

This clone was picked up many times. The read gets to within 3 residues of the CDR3 end, and the germline J gene fills in the rest. The chain uses TRBV19 and TRBJ1-1, with TRBD1 identical over 9 bases. Germline CDR1 is LNHDA and CDR2 is SQIVND (reference sequence). J lost 6 bases, V lost 6 bases, and 11 bases had no gene match. The CDR3 totals 15 residues. CDR3 bases read: TGTGCCAGTAGCCCTGGGGGACAGGGTCGGCCTGAA. Translation gives CASSPGGQGRPE. The whole CDR3 region reads CASSPGGQGRPEAFF.

The sample holds many counts of this clone. The read ends 3 residues before the CDR3 terminus; that terminus is restored from the germline J gene. The chain joins TRBV5-1 to TRBJ2-7; a weak D match, TRBD2 (6 bases). The length of the CDR3 is 18 residues. CDR1 is SGHRS, CDR2 YFSETQ, per germline. The V end lost 3 bases, the J end lost 3 bases, and 25 bases lay between the germline ends. CDR3 protein: CASSSTQGRRTKDYEQYF. The sequenced part of the CDR3 DNA is TGCGCCAGCAGCTCTACGCAAGGTCGCCGGACTAAAGACTACGAG.

In its sample, this clone was seen many times. The read comes to an end 3 residues before the CDR3 does, leaving the germline J gene to fill in the end. The chain uses TRBV7-2 and TRBJ2-1, with D possibly matching TRBD2 (7 bases). This CDR3 has 15 amino acids. Deletions cut 1 base from V and 6 bases from J, with 13 bases between. Germline V gives CDR1 SGHTA, CDR2 FQGNSA. The CDR3 sequence is CASSLVVGGPNEQFF. Partial CDR3 DNA: TGTGCCAGCAGCTTAGTTGTCGGGGGGCCCAATGAG.

This clone was picked up a small number of times. The covered CDR3 bases are TGTGCCAGCACTGAGGAGGGTCCCAGTTACGAG. Protein sequence: CASTEEGPSYE. The whole CDR3 is CASTEEGPSYEQYF. The rearrangement joins TRBV4-2 to TRBJ2-7, with D tentatively TRBD2 (6 bases). With the read ending 3 residues before the CDR3 end, the germline J gene is used to fill in that end. CDR3 length: 14 amino acids. Germline CDR1 LGHNA, CDR2 YNFKEQ. The V end lost 7 bases, the J end lost 4 bases, and 17 bases lay between the germline ends.

This clone has a count of ten or more. The CDR3 extends 3 residues past the end of the read, so its final part is completed from the germline J gene. The chain couples TRBV6-4 to TRBJ1-5; D is possibly TRBD1 (6 bases). Germline assignment: CDR1 MRHNA and CDR2 SNTAGT. This CDR3 region has 14 residues. V lost 6 bases to trimming and J lost 3 bases, with 12 bases between them. The CDR3 reads CASSLGGPNQPQHF. CDR3 bases read: TGTGCCAGCAGCCTAGGGGGTCCCAATCAGCCC.

This clone was detected many times. Read data end 3 residues before the CDR3 end; the end is taken from the germline J gene. J is TRBJ2-5 and V is TRBV7-9, with TRBD2 matching over 8 bases. CDR1 and CDR2 (germline): SEHNR, FQNEAQ (reference sequence). V gave up 5 bases and J gave up 3 bases; unmatched junction bases: 2. The CDR3 runs 13 residues. CDR3 in amino acids: CASSDSGEETQYF. CDR3 DNA (partial): TGTGCCAGCAGCGATAGCGGGGAAGAGACC.

This clone was observed many times. Read coverage stops 3 residues before the CDR3 terminus; the germline J gene supplies the remainder. The chain recombines TRBV7-8 with TRBJ1-1; D is perhaps TRBD1 (5 bases). V was clipped by 1 base and J by 1 base, with 10 bases between them. The germline gives CDR1 SGHVS, CDR2 FQNEAQ. The length of the CDR3 is 15 residues. CDR3 residues: CASSLGQGGNTEAFF. The CDR3 DNA, read in part, is TGTGCCAGCAGCTTAGGGCAGGGTGGGAACACTGAA.

This clone was seen ten or more times. The read stops 3 residues short of the end of the CDR3; the missing end is completed from the germline J gene. This chain connects TRBV20-1 to TRBJ2-5; the match to TRBD1 covers 7 bases. The germline gives CDR1 DFQATT, CDR2 SNEGSKA (reference sequence). Losses at the gene ends were 5 bases for V and 7 bases for J; bases not matched to a gene: 10. This CDR3 spans 13 amino acids. CDR3: CSAGMTGMGTQYF. The DNA read from the CDR3 is TGCAGTGCTGGGATGACAGGGATGGGGACC.

This clone has a count of ten or more. The missing CDR3 end, 3 residues past where the read stops, is filled in from the germline J gene. This chain links TRBV5-4 with TRBJ2-7, with 7 bases identical to TRBD1. Per the germline V gene, CDR1 is SGHNT and CDR2 is YYREEE (reference sequence). V gave up 4 bases and J gave up 3 bases; unmatched junction bases: 4. The CDR3 totals 13 residues. CDR3 bases read: TGTGCCAGCAGCGAGGGACAGAACTACGAG. Its translation is CASSEGQNYE. The whole CDR3 sequence is CASSEGQNYEQYF.

This clone was picked up many times. The read gets to within 3 residues of the CDR3 end, and the germline J gene fills in the rest. The chain links TRBV11-2 to TRBJ2-1; 8 nucleotides line up with TRBD2. Trimming at V came to 5 bases and at J to 4 bases, leaving 7 bases not matched to a gene. Germline assignment: CDR1 SGHAT and CDR2 FQNNGV. The CDR3 totals 15 residues. The CDR3 bases that were read are TGTGCCAGCAGCGCAAGACTAGCGATTTACAATGAG. It encodes CASSARLAIYNE. The complete CDR3 reads CASSARLAIYNEQFF.

This clone ranks as medium-sized. The CDR3 is cut off 3 residues early in the read; its end comes from the germline J gene. This rearrangement joins TRBV30 to TRBJ2-7, with 10 bases matching TRBD2. With V trimmed by 1 base and J by 5 bases, 8 bases remained unmatched. The CDR3 spans 15 residues. CDR1 is GTSNPN, CDR2 SVGIG, per germline (reference sequence). The CDR3: CAWSDLGLAPHEQYF. The CDR3 bases that were read are TGTGCCTGGAGTGATTTGGGACTAGCGCCCCACGAG.